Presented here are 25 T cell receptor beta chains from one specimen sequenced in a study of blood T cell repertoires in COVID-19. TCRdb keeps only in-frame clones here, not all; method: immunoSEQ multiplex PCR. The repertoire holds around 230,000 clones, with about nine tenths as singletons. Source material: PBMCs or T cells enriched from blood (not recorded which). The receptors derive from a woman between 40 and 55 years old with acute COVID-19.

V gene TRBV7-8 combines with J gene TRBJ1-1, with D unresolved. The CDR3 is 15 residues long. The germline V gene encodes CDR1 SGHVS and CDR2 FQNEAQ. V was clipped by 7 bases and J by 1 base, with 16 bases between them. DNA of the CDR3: TGTGCCAGCATCCAAGCAAGCCTAGGGAACACTGAAGCTTTCTTT. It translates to CASIQASLGNTEAFF.

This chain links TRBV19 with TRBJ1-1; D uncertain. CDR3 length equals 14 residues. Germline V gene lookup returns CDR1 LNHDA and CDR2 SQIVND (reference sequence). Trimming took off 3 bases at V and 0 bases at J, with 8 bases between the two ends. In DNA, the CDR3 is TGTGCCAGTAGTATGGAGGCGATGAACACTGAAGCTTTCTTT. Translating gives CASSMEAMNTEAFF. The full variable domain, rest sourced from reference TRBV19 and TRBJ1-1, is DGGITQSPKYLFRKEGQNVTLSCEQNLNHDAMYWYRQDPGQGLRLIYYSQIVNDFQKGDIAEGYSVSREKKESFPLTVTSAQKNPTAFYLCASSMEAMNTEAFFGQGTRLTVV.

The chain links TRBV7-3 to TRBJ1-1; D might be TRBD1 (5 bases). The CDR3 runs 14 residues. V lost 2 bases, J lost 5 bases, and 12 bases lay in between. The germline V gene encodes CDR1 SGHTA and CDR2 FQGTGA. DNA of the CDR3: TGTGCCAGCAGCTTACAGGGTCCGCGGACTGAAGCTTTCTTT. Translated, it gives CASSLQGPRTEAFF. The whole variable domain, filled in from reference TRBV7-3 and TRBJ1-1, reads GAGVSQTPSNKVTEKGKYVELRCDPISGHTALYWYRQSLGQGPEFLIYFQGTGAADDSGLPNDRFFAVRPEGSVSTLKIQRTERGDSAVYLCASSLQGPRTEAFFGQGTRLTVV.

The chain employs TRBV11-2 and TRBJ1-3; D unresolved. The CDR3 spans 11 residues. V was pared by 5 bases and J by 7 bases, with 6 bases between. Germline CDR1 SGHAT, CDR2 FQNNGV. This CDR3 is CASSPSNTIYF. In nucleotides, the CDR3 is TGTGCCAGCAGCCCCTCGAACACCATATATTTT.

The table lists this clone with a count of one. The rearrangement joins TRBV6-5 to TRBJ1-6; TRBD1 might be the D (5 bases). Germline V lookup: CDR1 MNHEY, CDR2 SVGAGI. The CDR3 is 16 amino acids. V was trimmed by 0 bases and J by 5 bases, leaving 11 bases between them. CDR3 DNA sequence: TGTGCCAGCAGTTACTCTAATCAGGGAAATAATTCACCCCTCCACTTT. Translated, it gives CASSYSNQGNNSPLHF.

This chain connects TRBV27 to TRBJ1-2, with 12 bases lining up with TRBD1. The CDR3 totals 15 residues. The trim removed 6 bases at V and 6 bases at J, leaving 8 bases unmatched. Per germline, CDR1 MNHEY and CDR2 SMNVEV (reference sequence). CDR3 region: CASSRGTGGGNGYTF. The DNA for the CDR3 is TGTGCCAGCAGCCGCGGGACAGGGGGCGGGAATGGCTACACCTTC.

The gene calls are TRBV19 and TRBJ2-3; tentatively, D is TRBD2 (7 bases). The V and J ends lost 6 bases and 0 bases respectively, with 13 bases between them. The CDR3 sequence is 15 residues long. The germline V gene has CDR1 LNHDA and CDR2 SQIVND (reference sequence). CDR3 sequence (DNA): TGTGCCAGTAGCCGCGGGGGCCTTAGCACAGATACGCAGTATTTT. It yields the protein CASSRGGLSTDTQYF.

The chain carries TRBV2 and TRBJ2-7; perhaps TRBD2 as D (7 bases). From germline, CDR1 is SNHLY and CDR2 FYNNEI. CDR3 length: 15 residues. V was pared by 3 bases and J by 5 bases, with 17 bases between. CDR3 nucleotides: TGTGCCAGCAGTGAGTCGAGGGGGGGCCTCCACGAGCAGTACTTC. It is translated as CASSESRGGLHEQYF.

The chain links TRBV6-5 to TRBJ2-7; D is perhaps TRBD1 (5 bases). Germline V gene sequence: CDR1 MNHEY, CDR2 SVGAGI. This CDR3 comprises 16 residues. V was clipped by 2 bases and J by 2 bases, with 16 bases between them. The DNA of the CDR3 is TGTGCCAGCAGTTACACGGATGCCAGGGCACCCTACGAGCAGTACTTC. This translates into CASSYTDARAPYEQYF.

The CDR3 spells CASSHGGYGGTIYF. The DNA of the CDR3 is TGCGCCAGCAGCCATGGAGGTTACGGGGGCACCATATATTTT. This chain connects TRBV5-1 to TRBJ1-3, with TRBD1 as a possible D gene (5 bases). V was pared by 4 bases and J by 9 bases, with 17 bases between. The CDR3 totals 14 residues. CDR1 and CDR2 (germline): SGHRS, YFSETQ.

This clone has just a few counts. CDR3 bases: TGTGCCAGTCATTGGGGCCAGAACTATGGCTACACCTTC. Protein sequence: CASHWGQNYGYTF. The chain links TRBV5-4 to TRBJ1-2, with D perhaps TRBD1 (5 bases). Per the germline V gene, CDR1 is SGHNT and CDR2 is YYREEE (reference sequence). The CDR3 covers 13 residues. Trimming stripped 8 bases from V and 2 bases from J, with 13 bases between.

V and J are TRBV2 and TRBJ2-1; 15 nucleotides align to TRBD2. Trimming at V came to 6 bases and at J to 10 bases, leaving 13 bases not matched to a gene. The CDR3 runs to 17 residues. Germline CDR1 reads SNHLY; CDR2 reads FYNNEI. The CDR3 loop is CASSHPLGTSGGKEQFF. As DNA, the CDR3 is TGTGCCAGCAGCCACCCCTTGGGGACTAGCGGGGGGAAGGAGCAGTTCTTC.

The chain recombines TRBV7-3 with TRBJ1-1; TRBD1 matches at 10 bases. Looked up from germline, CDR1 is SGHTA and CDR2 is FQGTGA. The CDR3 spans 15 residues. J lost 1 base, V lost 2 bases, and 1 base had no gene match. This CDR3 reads CASSLDRGPNTEAFF. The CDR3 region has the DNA TGTGCCAGCAGCTTAGACAGGGGGCCGAACACTGAAGCTTTCTTT.

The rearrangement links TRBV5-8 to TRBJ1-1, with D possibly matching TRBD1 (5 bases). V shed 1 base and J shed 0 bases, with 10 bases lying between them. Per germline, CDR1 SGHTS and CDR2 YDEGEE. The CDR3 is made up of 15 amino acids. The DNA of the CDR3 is TGTGCCAGCAGCTTGTCGCAGGGCCTGAACACTGAAGCTTTCTTT. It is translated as CASSLSQGLNTEAFF.

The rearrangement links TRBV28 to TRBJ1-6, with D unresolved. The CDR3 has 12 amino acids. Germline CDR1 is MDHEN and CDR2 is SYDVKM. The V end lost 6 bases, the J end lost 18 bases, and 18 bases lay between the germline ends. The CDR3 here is CASSLGPGSRHF. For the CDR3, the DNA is TGTGCCAGCAGCCTAGGACCCGGGAGTCGCCACTTT.

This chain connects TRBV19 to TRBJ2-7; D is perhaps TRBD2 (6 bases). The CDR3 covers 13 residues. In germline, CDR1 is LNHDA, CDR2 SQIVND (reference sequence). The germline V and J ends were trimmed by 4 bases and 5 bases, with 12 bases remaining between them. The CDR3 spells CASSNRGGDEQYF. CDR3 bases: TGTGCCAGTAGTAATCGGGGCGGGGACGAGCAGTACTTC.

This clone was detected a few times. CDR3 DNA: TGTGCCAGCGGACCGACAGGGTTCAATCAGCCCCAGCATTTT. Protein product: CASGPTGFNQPQHF. The chain combines TRBV6-5 with TRBJ1-5, with 7 positions matching TRBD1. V lost 8 bases and J lost 3; bases outside the gene matches: 7. Germline V gene sequence: CDR1 MNHEY, CDR2 SVGAGI. The CDR3 runs to 14 residues.

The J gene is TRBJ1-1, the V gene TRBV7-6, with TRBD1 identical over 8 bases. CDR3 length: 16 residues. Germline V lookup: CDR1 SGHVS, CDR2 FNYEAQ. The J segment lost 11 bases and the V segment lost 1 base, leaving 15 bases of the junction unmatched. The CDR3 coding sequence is TGTGCCAGCAGCTTAGGCGGTCCCGGGACAGGCCCCGGGGCTTTCTTT. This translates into CASSLGGPGTGPGAFF. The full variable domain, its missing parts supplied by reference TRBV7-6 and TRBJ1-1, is GAGVSQSPRYKVTKRGQDVALRCDPISGHVSLYWYRQALGQGPEFLTYFNYEAQQDKSGLPNDRFSAERPEGSISTLTIQRTEQRDSAMYRCASSLGGPGTGPGAFFGQGTRLTVV.

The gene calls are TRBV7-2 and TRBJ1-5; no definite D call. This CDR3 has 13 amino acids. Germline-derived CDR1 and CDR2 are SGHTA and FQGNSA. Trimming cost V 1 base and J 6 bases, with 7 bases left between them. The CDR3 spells CASSLDYVQPQHF. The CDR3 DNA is TGTGCCAGCAGCTTAGATTATGTTCAGCCCCAGCATTTT.

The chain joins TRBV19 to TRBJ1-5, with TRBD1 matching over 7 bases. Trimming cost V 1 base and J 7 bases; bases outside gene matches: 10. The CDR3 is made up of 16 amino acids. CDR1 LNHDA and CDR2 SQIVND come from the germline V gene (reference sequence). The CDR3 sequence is CASSIGVGDRWQPQHF. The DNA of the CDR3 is TGTGCCAGTAGTATAGGTGTAGGGGACAGATGGCAGCCCCAGCATTTT.

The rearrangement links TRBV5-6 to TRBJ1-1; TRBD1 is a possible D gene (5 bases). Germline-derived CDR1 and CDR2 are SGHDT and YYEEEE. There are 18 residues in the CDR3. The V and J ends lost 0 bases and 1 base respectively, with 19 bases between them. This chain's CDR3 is CASSLAGSSLLGNTEAFF. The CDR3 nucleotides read TGTGCCAGCAGCTTGGCAGGGTCAAGTTTATTGGGGAACACTGAAGCTTTCTTT.

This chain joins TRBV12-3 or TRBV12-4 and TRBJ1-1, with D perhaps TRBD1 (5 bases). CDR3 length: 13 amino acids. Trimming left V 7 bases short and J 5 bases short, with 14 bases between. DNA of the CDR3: TGTGCCAGCACCTCGGACACCCTTACTGAAGCTTTCTTT. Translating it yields CASTSDTLTEAFF.

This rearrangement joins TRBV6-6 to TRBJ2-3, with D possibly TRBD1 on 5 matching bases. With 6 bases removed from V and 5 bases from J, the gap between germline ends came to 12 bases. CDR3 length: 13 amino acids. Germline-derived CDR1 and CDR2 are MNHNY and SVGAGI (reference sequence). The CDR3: CASSSGSRDTQYF. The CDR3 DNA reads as TGTGCCAGCAGCTCAGGGTCGAGAGATACGCAGTATTTT.

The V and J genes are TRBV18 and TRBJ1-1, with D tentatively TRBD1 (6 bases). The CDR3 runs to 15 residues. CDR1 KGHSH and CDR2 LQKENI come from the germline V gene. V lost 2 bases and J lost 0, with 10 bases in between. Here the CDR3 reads CASSPGHRVNTEAFF. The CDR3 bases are TGTGCCAGCTCACCAGGGCACAGGGTGAACACTGAAGCTTTCTTT.

CDR3 sequence reads: CATSFPLFPATNEKLFF. The CDR3 bases are TGTGCCACCAGTTTCCCTCTCTTTCCGGCAACTAATGAAAAACTGTTTTTT. The chain employs TRBV24-1 and TRBJ1-4; D unresolved. In germline, CDR1 is KGHDR, CDR2 SFDVKD. The V end lost 6 bases, the J end lost 0 bases, and 16 bases lay between the germline ends. There are 17 residues in the CDR3.